The 13 T cell receptor beta chains reported below all come from one sample, sequenced in a study of shared clonotypes between healthy human individuals. The assay was immunoSEQ multiplex PCR, and TCRdb's table has in-frame clones only and misses some. The top ten clones hold 0.39% of a sample with 2 million to 2.5 million clones, approximately 95% of them seen once. What was sequenced was naive CD4+ T cells from PBMCs. Subset defined: CD45RA+ positively selected. The origin of the receptors is a man aged 18 to 35 in good health. Some clones in this sample may be carry-over from other donors' samples.

The rearrangement joins TRBV4-2 to TRBJ2-6; D is unresolved. From germline, CDR1 is LGHNA and CDR2 YNFKEQ. The CDR3 is made up of 16 amino acids. Trimming removed 0 bases from V and 3 bases from J, with 9 bases in between. The CDR3 loop is CASSQEPLFGANVLTF. CDR3 bases: TGTGCCAGCAGCCAAGAGCCGCTTTTTGGGGCCAACGTCCTGACTTTC.

For this clone: The identical CDR3 is also encoded by other nucleotide sequences in the sample. The chain combines TRBV19 with TRBJ1-5; D may be TRBD1 (6 bases). This CDR3 has 14 amino acids. Trimming cost V 4 bases and J 2 bases, with 9 bases left between them. In germline, CDR1 is LNHDA, CDR2 SQIVND (reference sequence). The CDR3 sequence is CASSKRQGNQPQHF. The DNA for the CDR3 is TGTGCCAGTAGTAAAAGACAGGGCAATCAGCCCCAGCATTTT.

The rearrangement links TRBV14 to TRBJ2-7; 12 bases fit TRBD2. The CDR3 contains 24 residues. Germline assignment: CDR1 SGHDN and CDR2 FVKESK. V was clipped by 3 bases and J by 0 bases; unmatched bases: 27. Here the CDR3 DNA reads TGTGCCAGCAGCCAGAGGGAGCTAGCGGGAGGGCCATCCTATAGTGCCCGGGGCTCCTACGAGCAGTACTTC. Translated, it gives CASSQRELAGGPSYSARGSYEQYF.

This chain uses TRBV10-3 with TRBJ2-1; 7 bases are shared with TRBD2. Per the germline V gene, CDR1 is ENHRY and CDR2 is SYGVKD. This CDR3 spans 17 amino acids. The J segment lost 9 bases and the V segment lost 5 bases, leaving 19 bases of the junction unmatched. For the CDR3, the DNA is TGTGCCATCAGTCCCTTCACCCTTACGCGGGAGCTTCGTGAGCAGTTCTTC. Translated, it gives CAISPFTLTRELREQFF.

The J gene is TRBJ2-3, the V gene TRBV2; D gene ambiguous. The CDR3 totals 14 residues. Deletions cut 7 bases from V and 4 bases from J, with 15 bases between. Germline V gene data show CDR1 as SNHLY and CDR2 as FYNNEI. This CDR3 reads CASTLDVSPDTQYF. The CDR3, as DNA: TGTGCCAGCACCCTCGACGTCTCGCCAGATACGCAGTATTTT.

The rearrangement joins TRBV28 to TRBJ1-3; a possible D gene is TRBD1 (5 bases). V lost 5 bases and J lost 3, with 20 bases in between. The CDR3 consists of 17 residues. Looked up from germline, CDR1 is MDHEN and CDR2 is SYDVKM. CDR3 loop: CASSPGGGRALGNTIYF. CDR3 nucleotides: TGTGCCAGCAGTCCCGGGGGGGGACGTGCTCTTGGAAACACCATATATTTT.

This chain links TRBV9 with TRBJ2-6; D uncertain. V was shortened by 6 bases and J by 1 base, with 11 bases between the two germline ends. The germline gives CDR1 SGDLS, CDR2 YYNGEE. The CDR3 is 15 amino acids. CDR3 bases: TGTGCCAGCACTAAGAGGTCTTCTGGGGCCAACGTCCTGACTTTC. It translates to CASTKRSSGANVLTF.

As concerns this clone: Other DNA sequences in the sample encode the same CDR3. This chain uses TRBV5-1 with TRBJ2-1; maybe TRBD2 (6 bases). The V gene lost 0 bases and the J gene lost 4 bases, with 14 bases spanning the gap. The CDR3 is 16 residues long. Germline loops: CDR1 SGHRS, CDR2 YFSETQ. CDR3 sequence reads: CASSLGSSGPYNEQFF. In DNA, the CDR3 is TGCGCCAGCAGCTTGGGGTCAAGCGGGCCGTACAATGAGCAGTTCTTC.

The chain joins TRBV6-5 to TRBJ2-3; D perhaps matches TRBD2 (7 bases). V was trimmed by 6 bases and J by 11 bases, leaving 15 bases between them. The CDR3 contains 12 residues. Germline V gene data show CDR1 as MNHEY and CDR2 as SVGAGI. This CDR3 reads CASSDGGQVQYF. For the CDR3, the DNA is TGTGCCAGCAGCGACGGGGGGCAGGTGCAGTATTTT.

The chain combines TRBV7-3 with TRBJ2-5; D assignment may be TRBD1 or TRBD2 (5 bases each). Trimming took 5 bases from V and 4 from J, leaving 14 bases between them. Germline V gene sequence: CDR1 SGHTA, CDR2 FQGTGA. There are 14 residues in the CDR3. The CDR3: CASSRLGAGETQYF. CDR3 coding DNA: TGTGCCAGCAGCAGACTCGGGGCGGGAGAGACCCAGTACTTC.

The J gene is TRBJ1-5, the V gene TRBV5-4; D gene ambiguous. Germline V gene data show CDR1 as SGHNT and CDR2 as YYREEE (reference sequence). Trimming shortened V by 0 bases and J by 2 bases, and 6 bases separated the two germline ends. The CDR3 has 14 residues. Written as DNA, the CDR3 is TGTGCCAGCAGCTTGGACGTGGGCAATCAGCCCCAGCATTTT. This sequence encodes CASSLDVGNQPQHF.

The V and J genes are TRBV28 and TRBJ2-7, with a weak D call TRBD2 (6 bases). This CDR3 has 11 residues. V lost 7 bases and J lost 7, with 11 bases in between. Germline V gene sequence: CDR1 MDHEN, CDR2 SYDVKM. CDR3 DNA: TGTGCCAGCAACCTCGGGGGAGAGCAGTACTTC. This codes for CASNLGGEQYF.

Comment on this clone: The same CDR3 arises from other DNA sequences in this sample as well. CDR3 nucleotide sequence: TGTGCCAGCAGCTTAGGGGTGGCGGGTGAAAAACTGTTTTTT. Its translation: CASSLGVAGEKLFF. V and J are TRBV7-9 and TRBJ1-4; no firm D call. The germline V and J ends were trimmed by 1 base and 7 bases, with 10 bases remaining between them. CDR1 and CDR2 (germline): SEHNR, FQNEAQ (reference sequence). The CDR3 runs 14 residues. Full variable domain (remainder filled in from reference TRBV7-9 and TRBJ1-4): DTGVSQNPRHKITKRGQNVTFRCDPISEHNRLYWYRQTLGQGPEFLTYFQNEAQLEKSRLLSDRFSAERPKGSFSTLEIQRTEQGDSAMYLCASSLGVAGEKLFFGSGTQLSVL.